This TCR beta chain was sequenced in a study of beta chain features in type 1 diabetes. cDNA synthesis used the whole RNA isolate, giving expressed TCRB sequences. The table came from immunoSEQ multiplex PCR; TCRdb's copy has only in-frame clones and leaves some out. The profile shows around 400,000 clones, roughly 12% of them singletons. V dropped 3 bases and J dropped 3 bases, with 6 bases sitting between them. The CDR3 totals 12 residues. The germline CDR1 and CDR2 sequences are SGHTA and FQGTGA. This chain joins TRBV7-3 and TRBJ2-7; unclear D gene. This clonotype was sampled from a man aged 18 to 30 in good health. Sequencing was performed on naive CD4+ T cells from blood. CDR3 sequence: CASSFPLYEQYF. The CDR3, as DNA: TGTGCCAGCAGCTTCCCCCTCTACGAGCAGTACTTC. The full variable domain, its missing parts supplied by reference TRBV7-3 and TRBJ2-7, is GAGVSQTPSNKVTEKGKYVELRCDPISGHTALYWYRQSLGQGPEFLIYFQGTGAADDSGLPNDRFFAVRPEGSVSTLKIQRTERGDSAVYLCASSFPLYEQYFGPGTRLTVT.